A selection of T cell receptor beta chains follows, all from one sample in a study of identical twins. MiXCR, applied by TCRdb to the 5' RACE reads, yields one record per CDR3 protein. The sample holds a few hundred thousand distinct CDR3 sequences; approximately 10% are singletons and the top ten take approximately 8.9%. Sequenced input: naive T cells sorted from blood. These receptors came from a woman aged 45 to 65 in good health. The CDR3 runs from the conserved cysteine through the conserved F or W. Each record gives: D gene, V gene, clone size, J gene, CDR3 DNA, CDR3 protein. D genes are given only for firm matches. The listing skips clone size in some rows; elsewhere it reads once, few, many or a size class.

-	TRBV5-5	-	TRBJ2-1	TGTGCCAGCAGCTTGGGTGGGGGGCGCATCTACAATGAGCAGTTCTTC	CASSLGGGRIYNEQFF
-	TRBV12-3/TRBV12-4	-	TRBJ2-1	TGTGCCAGCAGCAGGGACTCCACAGGTGAGCAGTTCTTC	CASSRDSTGEQFF
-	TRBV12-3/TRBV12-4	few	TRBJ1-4	TGTGCCAGCAACCAGGGTGGCGAAAAACTGTTTTTT	CASNQGGEKLFF
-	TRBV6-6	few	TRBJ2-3	TGTGCCAGCAAAGGGCCAGATACGCAGTATTTT	CASKGPDTQYF
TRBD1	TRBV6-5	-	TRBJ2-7	TGTGCCAGCACTCAAAGGGGGCCGGGCTACGAGCAGTACTTC	CASTQRGPGYEQYF
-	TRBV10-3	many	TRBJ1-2	TGTGCCATCACTCAAAAGTCTACAGACTATGGCTACACCTTC	CAITQKSTDYGYTF
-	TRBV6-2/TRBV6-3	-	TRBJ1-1	TGTGCCAGCAGTTCGACCACCAGGGGCACTGAAGCTTTCTTT	CASSSTTRGTEAFF
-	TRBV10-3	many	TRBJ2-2	TGTGCCATCAGTCGGGACACGAACACCGGGGAGCTGTTTTTT	CAISRDTNTGELFF
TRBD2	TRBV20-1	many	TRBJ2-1	TGCAGTGCTAGGTCCCTAGCGGGAGGTTTCAATGAGCAGTTCTTC	CSARSLAGGFNEQFF
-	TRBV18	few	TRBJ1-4	TGTGCCAGCTCACCAAGCGTGGCGGCTAATGAAAAACTGTTTTTT	CASSPSVAANEKLFF
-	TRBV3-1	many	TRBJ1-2	TGTGCCAGCAGCCATGGATATGGCTACACCTTC	CASSHGYGYTF
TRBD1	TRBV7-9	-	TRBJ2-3	TGTGCCAGCAGCTTTACCGGGACAGGTCCCCATAATACGCAGTATTTT	CASSFTGTGPHNTQYF
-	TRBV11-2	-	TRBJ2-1	TGTGCCAGCAGCTTAGGAGGGAGGACAGCAAGCGTGCAGTTCTTC	CASSLGGRTASVQFF
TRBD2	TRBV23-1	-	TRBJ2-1	TGCGCCAGCACCCACTCCCGGGACTACCCCTACAATGAGCAGTTCTTC	CASTHSRDYPYNEQFF
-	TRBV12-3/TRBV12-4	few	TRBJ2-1	TGTGCCAGCAGTTTAGCGCAGGGTGGGGATGAGCAGTTCTTC	CASSLAQGGDEQFF
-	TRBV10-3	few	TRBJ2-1	TGTGCCATCAAACGGACCAATGAGCAGTTCTTC	CAIKRTNEQFF
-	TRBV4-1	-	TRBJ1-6	TGCGCCAGCAGCCAAGATGGTTCGGTAGGGAGCTCCTATAATTCACCCCTCCACTTT	CASSQDGSVGSSYNSPLHF
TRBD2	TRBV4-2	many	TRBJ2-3	TGTGCCAGCAGCTCCCGACTAGCGGGAGACACAGATACGCAGTATTTT	CASSSRLAGDTDTQYF
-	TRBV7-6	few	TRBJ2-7	TGTGCCAGCAGCTTAGGAAGGATCTTCTCCTACGAGCAGTACTTC	CASSLGRIFSYEQYF
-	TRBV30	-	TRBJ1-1	TGTGCCTGGAGTCCAGGCGGAAACACTGAAGCTATCTTT	CAWSPGGNTEAIF
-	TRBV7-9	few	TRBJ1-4	TGTGCCAGCAGCTTAGACCAGGGTTGGGAGGAAAAACTGTTTTTT	CASSLDQGWEEKLFF
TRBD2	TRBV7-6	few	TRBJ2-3	TGTGCCAGCAGCTCACGACTAGCGGGAGGTACTCACACAGATACGCAGTATTTT	CASSSRLAGGTHTDTQYF
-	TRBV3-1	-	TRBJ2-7	TGTGCCAGCAGCCAAGCGACAGCCTCCTTTGCGGGACGCTACGAGCAGTACTTC	CASSQATASFAGRYEQYF
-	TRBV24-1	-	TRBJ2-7	TGTGCCACCAGTGATAAGGAGGACCGACTCTACGAGCAGTACTTC	CATSDKEDRLYEQYF
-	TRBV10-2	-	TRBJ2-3	TGCGCCAGCAGTGGGGGTCGATTTAGCACAGATACGCAGTATTTT	CASSGGRFSTDTQYF
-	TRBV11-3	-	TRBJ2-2	TGTGCCAGCAGCTTAGGTCGTGGCGGGACCGAATGGAACACCGGGGAGCTGTTTTTT	CASSLGRGGTEWNTGELFF
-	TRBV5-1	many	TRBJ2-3	TGCGCCAGCAGCTTGGCTAGCTTCACAGATACGCAGTATTTT	CASSLASFTDTQYF
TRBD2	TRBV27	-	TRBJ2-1	TGTGCCAGCAGTTCGGGGACTAGCGAGAACCCCAATGAGCAGTTCTTC	CASSSGTSENPNEQFF
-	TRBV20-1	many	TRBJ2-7	TGCAGTGCTCTAAGTATTTCCTACGAGCAGTACTTC	CSALSISYEQYF
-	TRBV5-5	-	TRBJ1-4	TGTGCCAGCAGCTACGGGGACCGCCCAACTAATGAAAAACTGTTTTTT	CASSYGDRPTNEKLFF
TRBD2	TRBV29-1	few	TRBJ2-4	TGCAGCGGACTACTAGCGGGTGTAGCCAAAAACATTCAGTACTTC	CSGLLAGVAKNIQYF
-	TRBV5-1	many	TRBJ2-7	TGCGCCAGCAGCTTGGTTAGCGGCCCATCCTTCGAGCAGTACTTC	CASSLVSGPSFEQYF
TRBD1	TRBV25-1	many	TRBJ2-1	TGTGCCAGCAGTGATTTTGGGACAGGGAGTTACAATGAGCAGTTCTTC	CASSDFGTGSYNEQFF
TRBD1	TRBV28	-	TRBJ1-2	TGTGCCAGCAGTTCCGGGACAGGTACCCTTACTTATGGCTACACCTTC	CASSSGTGTLTYGYTF
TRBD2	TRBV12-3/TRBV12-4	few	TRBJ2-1	TGTGCCAGCAGTTCTAGCGGGAGGGACGAGCAGTTCTTC	CASSSSGRDEQFF
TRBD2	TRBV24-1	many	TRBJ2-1	TGTGCCACCAGTGAAAAGAGGGGACTAGCGGGAGTTGAGCAGTTCTTC	CATSEKRGLAGVEQFF
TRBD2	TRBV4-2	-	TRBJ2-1	TGTGCCAGCAGCCGAAGCGGAGCGGGAGTTTACAATGAGCAGTTCTTC	CASSRSGAGVYNEQFF
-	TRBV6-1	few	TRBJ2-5	TGTGCCTTCGGGGCTTTAGAGACCCAGTACTTC	CAFGALETQYF
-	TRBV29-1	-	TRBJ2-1	TGCAGCGTTCCGAGGTCTCCCTACAATGAGCAGTTCTTC	CSVPRSPYNEQFF
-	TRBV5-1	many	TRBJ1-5	TGCGCCAGCAGCTTGGGATCTCCAGGGGTGGGTCAGCCCCAGCATTTT	CASSLGSPGVGQPQHF